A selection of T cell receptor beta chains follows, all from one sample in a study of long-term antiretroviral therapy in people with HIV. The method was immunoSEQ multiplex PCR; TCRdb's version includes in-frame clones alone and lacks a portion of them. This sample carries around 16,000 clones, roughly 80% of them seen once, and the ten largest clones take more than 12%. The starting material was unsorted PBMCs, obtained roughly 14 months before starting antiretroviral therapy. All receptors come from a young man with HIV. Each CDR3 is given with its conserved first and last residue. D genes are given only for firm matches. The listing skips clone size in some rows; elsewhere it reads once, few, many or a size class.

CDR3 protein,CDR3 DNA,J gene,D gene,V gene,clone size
CSVDSAGMNTEAFF,TGCAGCGTTGATTCAGCGGGGATGAACACTGAAGCTTTCTTT,TRBJ1-1,-,TRBV29-1,once
CASSPGLAQKGGSYEQYF,TGTGCCAGCTCACCGGGACTAGCTCAAAAAGGGGGGTCCTACGAGCAGTACTTC,TRBJ2-7,TRBD2,TRBV18,-
CASSGTGGTEAFF,TGTGCCAGCTCGGGGACAGGGGGCACTGAAGCTTTCTTT,TRBJ1-1,TRBD1,TRBV18,-
CASSPHGTGTYEQYF,TGTGCCAGCAGCCCGCACGGGACAGGGACCTACGAGCAGTACTTC,TRBJ2-7,TRBD1,TRBV16,few
CASSLTGASREQYF,TGTGCCAGCAGTTTAACAGGGGCGTCTCGCGAGCAGTACTTC,TRBJ2-7,TRBD1,TRBV28,-
CSVELGTGSNEQYF,TGCAGCGTTGAATTGGGGACAGGCTCCAACGAGCAGTACTTC,TRBJ2-7,TRBD1,TRBV29-1,few
CASSDRATNYGYTF,TGTGCCAGCAGCGACCGGGCCACTAACTATGGCTACACCTTC,TRBJ1-2,-,TRBV7-8,-
CASSLTGKETQYF,TGTGCCAGCAGTTTAACCGGGAAAGAGACCCAGTACTTC,TRBJ2-5,-,TRBV27,-
CASSIWTSGEGDEQYF,TGTGCCAGCAGCATCTGGACTAGCGGGGAGGGGGACGAGCAGTACTTC,TRBJ2-7,TRBD2,TRBV5-4,-
CASSLQGPDTQYF,TGCGCCAGCAGCTTACAGGGTCCAGATACGCAGTATTTT,TRBJ2-3,-,TRBV5-1,-
CASSLTGNYEQYF,TGTGCCAGCAGCTTAACCGGGAACTACGAGCAGTACTTC,TRBJ2-7,-,TRBV7-9,-
CASTTTWAGQLVRSKNIQYF,TGTGCCAGTACCACTACGTGGGCAGGTCAACTCGTACGGTCCAAAAACATTCAGTACTTC,TRBJ2-4,-,TRBV19,-
CASSTPRELFF,TGTGCCAGCAGTACCCCGAGGGAGCTGTTTTTT,TRBJ2-2,-,TRBV6-1,few
CAISVEDQETQYF,TGTGCCATCAGTGTTGAGGACCAAGAGACCCAGTACTTC,TRBJ2-5,-,TRBV10-3,-
CASSQEGTDQPQHF,TGCGCCAGCAGCCAGGAAGGGACAGATCAGCCCCAGCATTTT,TRBJ1-5,TRBD1,TRBV4-3,-
CASSSAYDNEQFF,TGTGCCAGCAGCTCTGCCTATGACAATGAGCAGTTCTTC,TRBJ2-1,-,TRBV7-3,few
CASSPPGTRYEQYF,TGTGCCAGCAGCCCCCCCGGGACAAGATACGAGCAGTACTTC,TRBJ2-7,-,TRBV7-2,-
CASSLEGASTDTQYF,TGCGCCAGCAGCTTGGAAGGGGCTAGCACAGATACGCAGTATTTT,TRBJ2-3,-,TRBV5-1,-
CASSYNGQSFHYEQYF,TGTGCCAGCAGTTACAACGGACAGTCTTTTCACTACGAGCAGTACTTC,TRBJ2-7,-,TRBV6-5,-
CASSETSGGDSYEQYF,TGTGCCAGCAGTGAGACTAGCGGGGGGGATTCCTACGAGCAGTACTTC,TRBJ2-7,TRBD2,TRBV6-4,-
CASSNRPTDTQYF,TGTGCCAGCAGCAATCGACCCACAGATACGCAGTATTTT,TRBJ2-3,-,TRBV7-6,-
CASSVGTGWGKDTEAFF,TGTGCCAGCAGCGTAGGGACAGGGTGGGGTAAGGACACTGAAGCTTTCTTT,TRBJ1-1,TRBD1,TRBV9,-
CASSPSRSLRETQYF,TGTGCCAGCAGCCCCAGCCGATCACTACGAGAGACCCAGTACTTC,TRBJ2-5,-,TRBV9,-
CASSLREKTEAFF,TGTGCCAGCAGCTTGCGGGAAAAGACTGAAGCTTTCTTT,TRBJ1-1,-,TRBV5-4,-
CASSELDEQYF,TGTGCCAGCAGTGAACTCGACGAGCAGTACTTC,TRBJ2-7,-,TRBV2,-
CASSLGLQGGEQYF,TGTGCCAGCAGCTTAGGCCTACAGGGTGGCGAGCAGTACTTC,TRBJ2-7,-,TRBV13,-
CASSYSVGIQETQYF,TGTGCCAGCAGCTACTCGGTCGGTATCCAAGAGACCCAGTACTTC,TRBJ2-5,-,TRBV7-7,-
CASSLWTGERETQYF,TGCGCCAGCAGCTTGTGGACAGGGGAACGGGAGACCCAGTACTTC,TRBJ2-5,TRBD1,TRBV5-1,-
CASSTPTPDTQYF,TGTGCCAGCAGCACTCCGACCCCAGATACGCAGTATTTT,TRBJ2-3,-,TRBV5-4,-
CASSEAGGSNQPQHF,TGTGCCAGCAGTGAAGCAGGGGGTAGCAATCAGCCCCAGCATTTT,TRBJ1-5,-,TRBV6-1,-
CASGGNPIEQFF,TGTGCTAGTGGAGGCAATCCGATTGAGCAGTTCTTC,TRBJ2-1,-,TRBV12-5,-
CSGTWLTGELFF,TGCAGCGGTACATGGCTCACCGGGGAGCTGTTTTTT,TRBJ2-2,-,TRBV29-1,-
CASSLVRTAAFF,TGTGCCAGCAGCTTAGTTAGGACAGCAGCTTTCTTT,TRBJ1-1,-,TRBV7-2,-
CASSLDLLYNSPLHF,TGTGCCAGCAGCTTAGACCTGTTATATAATTCACCCCTCCACTTT,TRBJ1-6,-,TRBV7-9,few
CASSLEEGPPDEQYF,TGTGCCAGCAGCTTAGAGGAGGGACCCCCGGACGAGCAGTACTTC,TRBJ2-7,-,TRBV7-6,-
CASSVGGNEAFF,TGTGCCAGCAGCGTGGGGGGGAATGAAGCTTTCTTT,TRBJ1-1,-,TRBV5-4,-
CASTPGTSGRINEQFF,TGTGCCAGCACCCCAGGGACTAGCGGGAGAATCAATGAGCAGTTCTTC,TRBJ2-1,TRBD2,TRBV27,-
CASSSTGAAGYTF,TGTGCCAGCAGTTCGACAGGGGCGGCCGGCTACACCTTC,TRBJ1-2,TRBD1,TRBV27,-
CASSLRKNTEAFF,TGTGCCAGCAGCTTAAGGAAGAACACTGAAGCTTTCTTT,TRBJ1-1,-,TRBV7-3,-
CGVGRGPYNEQFF,TGTGGGGTAGGGCGGGGGCCCTACAATGAGCAGTTCTTC,TRBJ2-1,-,TRBV6-1,few
CSVASHNEQFF,TGCAGTGTGGCCAGCCACAATGAGCAGTTCTTC,TRBJ2-1,-,TRBV20-1,-
CASSVEWWGDPYGYTF,TGTGCCAGCAGCGTAGAATGGTGGGGAGATCCCTATGGCTACACCTTC,TRBJ1-2,-,TRBV9,-
CASWTGFDKGYTF,TGTGCCAGTTGGACAGGGTTCGATAAAGGCTACACCTTC,TRBJ1-2,TRBD1,TRBV28,-
CATSRDYAGTEAFF,TGTGCCACCAGCAGAGACTACGCCGGGACTGAAGCTTTCTTT,TRBJ1-1,-,TRBV15,few
CASSLGSNQPQHF,TGTGCCAGCAGTTTAGGTAGCAATCAGCCCCAGCATTTT,TRBJ1-5,-,TRBV27,-
CASSAQAGGSIGEQYF,TGTGCCAGCAGCGCCCAAGCGGGGGGGAGTATTGGCGAGCAGTACTTC,TRBJ2-7,TRBD2,TRBV6-4,-
CASSTPLAGVDTQYF,TGTGCCAGTAGTACCCCACTAGCGGGAGTAGATACGCAGTATTTT,TRBJ2-3,TRBD2,TRBV19,-
CASSLFGGQTYEQYF,TGCGCCAGCAGCTTGTTTGGCGGACAGACCTACGAGCAGTACTTC,TRBJ2-7,-,TRBV5-1,-
CASSFWDGDTEAFF,TGCGCCAGCAGTTTTTGGGATGGTGACACTGAAGCTTTCTTT,TRBJ1-1,-,TRBV5-1,-
CASRGTQGGDQPQHF,TGTGCCAGCAGGGGGACACAGGGAGGAGATCAGCCCCAGCATTTT,TRBJ1-5,-,TRBV2,-
CASGLGVGGRTEAFF,TGTGCTAGTGGTTTGGGTGTGGGGGGACGGACTGAAGCTTTCTTT,TRBJ1-1,-,TRBV12-5,-
CASSERDRAAINF,TGTGCCAGCAGTGAAAGGGATCGGGCAGCGATCAACTTC,TRBJ2-7,-,TRBV6-1,-